This TCR beta chain was obtained from a study of shared clonotypes between healthy human individuals. Findings and limits, study-wide: The sharing of about 5% of naive CD4 clonotypes was seen across a handful of donors. Generation probabilities of non-shared clonotypes were lower (relative to those shared by all four donors).

About this clone: The antigen is unknown.

The method was immunoSEQ multiplex PCR; TCRdb's version includes in-frame clones alone and lacks a portion of them. Among 1 million to 1.2 million clones listed, 60% to 85% were seen once. Donation came from healthy HIV-negative adults that had no recent acute infections or vaccinations. This TCR was recovered from a man younger than 35 in good health. Some clones in this sample may be carry-over from other donors' samples. The sample taken for sequencing was memory CD4+ T cells from PBMCs. Subset meaning: CD45RA-negative fraction.

The DNA for the CDR3 is TGTGCCAGCAGCCCCCCGGGGGGGACATTCTATGGCTACACCTTC. Protein: CASSPPGGTFYGYTF. The gene calls are TRBV11-2 and TRBJ1-2, with a possible D match to TRBD1 (6 bases). CDR3 size: 15 residues. Between the trimmed V and J ends, which lost 5 bases and 4 bases, there was a span of 17 bases. CDR1 and CDR2 (germline): SGHAT, FQNNGV.